This T cell receptor (beta chain) was recovered during a study of T cell repertoires in cytomegalovirus infection. Background on the study: Signatures in public TCR beta sequences pointed to both CMV infection and matching HLA type.

A single record per CDR3 protein comes from TCRdb applying MiXCR to the reads. The sample consists of roughly 860,000 distinct CDR3 sequences, 32% of them appearing once. As for this clonotype: The antigen remains undetermined.

CDR1 and CDR2 from the germline V gene are LGHNA and YSLEER. The V and J ends lost 0 bases and 8 bases, in that order; junction bases with no gene match: 7. This CDR3 has 15 amino acids. The sequence came from a human donor in good health (CMV status not recorded). Some clones in this sample may be carry-over from other donors' samples. J is TRBJ2-1 and V is TRBV4-3; 7 nucleotides align to TRBD2. The sequenced sample was cultured CD8+ T cells from PBMCs, obtained from culture after CMV antigen stimulation. The CDR3 loop reads CASSQEPGGVHEQFF. Written as DNA, the CDR3 is TGCGCCAGCAGCCAAGAACCGGGGGGAGTCCATGAGCAGTTCTTC.